Listed below are T cell receptor beta chains from one sample, sequenced in a study of blood T cell repertoires in COVID-19. Using immunoSEQ multiplex PCR, the repertoire was profiled, and TCRdb retains in-frame clones only, with some absent. The sample has 300,000 to 450,000 clones, approximately 90% seen once. The sequenced sample was peripheral blood. These receptors were obtained from a woman in her fifties or sixties with COVID-19, enrolled during active disease. Each CDR3 is given with its conserved first and last residue. The order of the fields is clone size, D gene, J gene, V gene, CDR3 DNA, CDR3 protein. A D gene is named only where the DNA matches it firmly. For some rows the clone size is stated as once, few or many, or as a class when expanded; others skip it.

.	.	TRBJ2-7	TRBV5-1	TGCGCCAGCAGCTCCCGGGACTACGAGCAGTACTTC	CASSSRDYEQYF
.	.	TRBJ1-2	TRBV29-1	TGCAGCGCCCATTTTCAGGGCTATGGCTACACCTTC	CSAHFQGYGYTF
.	TRBD1	TRBJ2-7	TRBV5-1	TGCGCCAGCAGCTCGGCGGGGACAGGGGGCGAGCAGTACTTC	CASSSAGTGGEQYF
.	.	TRBJ1-1	TRBV5-1	TGCGCCAGCAGCTTGGAGTCGGGGGGAAACACTGAAGCTTTCTTT	CASSLESGGNTEAFF
.	TRBD1	TRBJ1-5	TRBV5-5	TGTGCCAGCAGCGCATTTCAGGGGGCTGGCAATCAGCCCCAGCATTTT	CASSAFQGAGNQPQHF
.	.	TRBJ2-5	TRBV7-2	TGTGCCAGCGTAAGGAGGGCGCAAGAGACCCAGTACTTC	CASVRRAQETQYF
.	.	TRBJ2-1	TRBV18	TGTGCCAGCTCACCAGCGATCGCACTAAATGAGCAGTTCTTC	CASSPAIALNEQFF
.	TRBD2	TRBJ2-1	TRBV6-1	TGTGCCAGCAGTGACGGGGGGGCCCGGAATGAGCAGTTCTTC	CASSDGGARNEQFF
.	TRBD1	TRBJ2-2	TRBV27	TGTGCCAGCAGGACCCATCGCCAGGGGGACACCGGGGAGCTGTTTTTT	CASRTHRQGDTGELFF
.	TRBD1	TRBJ1-5	TRBV19	TGTGCCAGTAAATCCGGGGACAGGGGGAGCAATCAGCCCCAGCATTTT	CASKSGDRGSNQPQHF
.	.	TRBJ2-2	TRBV7-8	TGTGCCAGCAGCTTTTACTTAGACACCGGGGAGCTGTTTTTT	CASSFYLDTGELFF
.	.	TRBJ2-6	TRBV2	TGTGCCAGCAGTGAACGCAACACCGGGGCCAACGTCCTGACTTTC	CASSERNTGANVLTF
.	.	TRBJ2-3	TRBV28	TGTGCCAGCAGGGGGACATACTACACAGATACGCAGTATTTT	CASRGTYYTDTQYF
.	.	TRBJ2-2	TRBV5-6	TGTGCCAGCAGCTTGCGGGGGGCCTGGGGAACCGGGGAGCTGTTTTTT	CASSLRGAWGTGELFF
.	.	TRBJ2-3	TRBV7-2	TGTGCCACGGAGGGCCCGGGGATTACGCAGTATTTT	CATEGPGITQYF
.	TRBD2	TRBJ2-1	TRBV9	TGTGCCAGCAGCGTGTACTCTAGCGGGGCCTACAATGAGCAGTTCTTC	CASSVYSSGAYNEQFF
once	TRBD1	TRBJ1-6	TRBV30	TGTGCCTGGAGTTCCCGGGACAGCAGACTAAATTCACCCCTCCACTTT	CAWSSRDSRLNSPLHF
.	.	TRBJ2-2	TRBV4-1	TGCGCCAGCAGCCAAGATGAGGGCGGGGAGCTGTTTTTT	CASSQDEGGELFF
once	.	TRBJ1-1	TRBV19	TGTGCCAGTAGCTTCCGAGAGGGAGGCACTGAAGCTTTCTTT	CASSFREGGTEAFF
once	TRBD2	TRBJ2-7	TRBV13	TGCCCCCCCCGCTTCGGGGGCGCGGGGGGCAACTACGAGCAGTACTTC	CPPRFGGAGGNYEQYF
.	TRBD1	TRBJ2-3	TRBV6-5	TGTGCCAGCAGCCGAGGACAGGGCCGGCCAGATACGCAGTATTTT	CASSRGQGRPDTQYF
.	.	TRBJ2-1	TRBV7-9	TGTGCCAGCAGCTTAGCCGGGGGGCCCTTGGAGCAGTTCTTC	CASSLAGGPLEQFF
.	.	TRBJ1-4	TRBV27	TGTGCCAGCAGAGCCTGGGGGGGGCAGGAAAAACTGTTTTTT	CASRAWGGQEKLFF
.	TRBD1	TRBJ1-1	TRBV5-6	TGTGCCAGCAGCCTCCTTGCGGGACAGGGGGCGGGAAACACTGAAGCTTTCTTT	CASSLLAGQGAGNTEAFF
.	.	TRBJ1-1	TRBV2	TGTGCCAGCAGTGAAGCACCTAACAGGCTGGTAGGAGCTTTCTTT	CASSEAPNRLVGAFF
.	.	TRBJ2-5	TRBV29-1	TGCAGCGTGGGGAGAGAGACCCAGTACTTC	CSVGRETQYF
.	.	TRBJ1-1	TRBV6-5	TGTGCCAGCAGTCGGGGACAGAACACTGAAGCTTTCTTT	CASSRGQNTEAFF
.	TRBD1	TRBJ1-2	TRBV27	TGTGCCAGCAGTTCCTTACGGACAGGCGCTAACTATGGCTACACCTTC	CASSSLRTGANYGYTF
once	TRBD1	TRBJ2-7	TRBV6-4	TGTGCCAGCAGTCGAATAACAGGGGGCGTCGGCTACGAGCAGTACTTC	CASSRITGGVGYEQYF
.	.	TRBJ2-1	TRBV18	TGTGCCAGCTCACCTACTATCTCCTACAATGAGCAGTTCTTC	CASSPTISYNEQFF
.	.	TRBJ2-7	TRBV12-3/TRBV12-4	TGTGCCAGCAGCCGGGGCTACGAGCAGTACTTC	CASSRGYEQYF
.	TRBD1	TRBJ1-2	TRBV3-1/TRBV3-2	TGTGCCAGCAGCCCAAGGACAGGGTATGGGGGCTACACCTTC	CASSPRTGYGGYTF
.	TRBD1	TRBJ1-3	TRBV7-6	TGTGCCAGCAGCTCCCGGACAGGGGGCACTGGAAACACCATATATTTT	CASSSRTGGTGNTIYF
.	.	TRBJ1-2	TRBV7-2	TGTGCCAGCAGCTTACACACGGGGGACTATGGCTACACCTTC	CASSLHTGDYGYTF
.	.	TRBJ2-6	TRBV5-1	TGCGCCAGCAGCTTGTCGGGGGTAATTTCGGCTGGGGCCAACGTCCTGACTTTC	CASSLSGVISAGANVLTF
once	.	TRBJ2-3	TRBV6-4	TGTGCCAGCAGTCAACAATACAGGGCTAGCACAGATACGCAGTATTTT	CASSQQYRASTDTQYF
.	.	TRBJ1-4	TRBV19	TGTGCCAGTAGTATCCCCCAGGGAACTAATGAAAAACTGTTTTTT	CASSIPQGTNEKLFF
.	.	TRBJ2-1	TRBV18	TGTGCCAGCTCCCCTCGGGACTTAACAAACAATGAGCAGTTCTTC	CASSPRDLTNNEQFF
.	.	TRBJ1-2	TRBV2	TGTGCCAGCATCTACGGGGAGTATGGCTACACCTTC	CASIYGEYGYTF
.	.	TRBJ1-2	TRBV6-5	TGTGCCAGCAAAAGGGGGATCGTCTATGGCTACACCTTC	CASKRGIVYGYTF
once	TRBD1	TRBJ1-2	TRBV19	TGTGCCAGTACCACCCGACAGGGCTATGGCTACACCTTC	CASTTRQGYGYTF
.	TRBD1	TRBJ2-7	TRBV9	TGTGCCAGCAGCGTAGGGGGACAGGGGGTCGGCGAGCAGTACTTC	CASSVGGQGVGEQYF
.	.	TRBJ1-2	TRBV12-3/TRBV12-4	TGTGCCAGCAGTTCCTCGGTATACTATGGCTACACCTTC	CASSSSVYYGYTF
many	.	TRBJ1-3	TRBV29-1	TGCAGCGTTGAGATCCGGGACTCTGGAAACACCATATATTTT	CSVEIRDSGNTIYF
.	TRBD1	TRBJ1-1	TRBV27	TGTGCCAGCGGACGACAGGGCACTGAAGCTTTCTTT	CASGRQGTEAFF
.	TRBD1	TRBJ1-1	TRBV3-1/TRBV3-2	TGTGCCAGCAGCCGCACAGGGGGAGTGACTGAAGCTTTCTTT	CASSRTGGVTEAFF
.	.	TRBJ1-5	TRBV6-5	TGTGCCAGCAAGATGGGGGGTCAGCCCCAGCATTTT	CASKMGGQPQHF
.	TRBD1	TRBJ2-7	TRBV2	TGTGCCAGCAGGGTCGAGGGACAGGGATACTACGAGCAGTACTTC	CASRVEGQGYYEQYF
.	.	TRBJ2-1	TRBV14	TGTGCCAGCAGCCAAACGGGTCTATATAGTCCCTACAATGAGCAGTTCTTC	CASSQTGLYSPYNEQFF
few	.	TRBJ1-3	TRBV5-5	TGTGCCAGCAGCCCATGGGCCGCGCTCTCTGGAAACACCATATATTTT	CASSPWAALSGNTIYF
.	.	TRBJ1-5	TRBV2	TGTGCCAGCAGTGTGGGTCCGGGGGATGTACAGCCCCAGCATTTT	CASSVGPGDVQPQHF
.	TRBD1	TRBJ1-1	TRBV14	TGTGCCAGCAGCCAAGTCGGGGACAGGCCCTGGGCAACTGAAGCTTTCTTT	CASSQVGDRPWATEAFF
.	.	TRBJ1-2	TRBV7-3	TGTGCCAGCAGCTTAATGGGCACAGCCAGCTATGGCTACACCTTC	CASSLMGTASYGYTF
.	TRBD2	TRBJ2-5	TRBV3-1/TRBV3-2	TGTGCCAGCAGTCGCTCTAGCGGGGGGGCGGAGACCCAGTACTTC	CASSRSSGGAETQYF
.	.	TRBJ2-1	TRBV7-9	TGTGCCAGCAGCTTAGCTGGGGCGTCGGTCGATGAGCAGTTCTTC	CASSLAGASVDEQFF
.	.	TRBJ1-2	TRBV7-9	TGTGCCAGCAGCCTCTCCGGGACAAACTATGGCTACACCTTC	CASSLSGTNYGYTF
.	TRBD1	TRBJ1-6	TRBV11-2	TGTGCCAGCAGCTTCGACAGGGGGAGAAATTCACCCCTCCACTTT	CASSFDRGRNSPLHF
.	.	TRBJ1-5	TRBV4-1	TGCGCCAGCAGCCAAGGCCGAATAGGGGGGGAACGGAGCAATCAGCCCCAGCATTTT	CASSQGRIGGERSNQPQHF
.	TRBD1	TRBJ2-3	TRBV10-1	TGCGCCAGCAGTGAGTCCGCAAAGCCTTACAGGGGCCGCACAGATACGCAGTATTTT	CASSESAKPYRGRTDTQYF